This T cell receptor beta chain was recorded in a study of cytomegalovirus exposure and HLA in healthy donors. For the study at large: The study placed 70% to 85% of its 350 to 450 genotyped donors in the Caucasian-associated ancestry cluster. General study results and limits: Among the sequence variants, a highly shared cluster was likely an artifact of sequencing.

Both 60 Vbeta primers and 13 Jbeta primers went into the PCR. Measured with immunoSEQ multiplex PCR; TCRdb has only the in-frame clones, and not every one. Seen here are about 55,000 clones, approximately 80% observed once, and the top ten hold about 1.5%. Per the germline V gene, CDR1 is SGHTA and CDR2 is FQGTGA. The V and J ends lost 5 bases and 3 bases respectively, with 16 bases between them. The CDR3 runs to 15 residues. Notes on this clone: Antigen unknown.

The specimen sequenced was PBMCs. This TCR was recovered from a female donor in good health and CMV-seronegative. This sequence joins TRBV7-3 and TRBJ2-5; D is unclear. DNA for the CDR3: TGTGCCAGCAGCCCCCTCCCCGACGGAGAAGAGACCCAGTACTTC. The encoded protein is CASSPLPDGEETQYF.